Listed below are T cell receptor beta chains from one sample, sequenced in a study of T cells after yellow fever vaccination. One entry per CDR3 protein, called by TCRdb with MiXCR from the 5' RACE reads. Here the sample spans about 350,000 distinct CDR3 sequences, about an eighth being singletons. Sequenced material: CD4+ T cells sorted from PBMCs, taken 15 days after the yellow fever booster vaccination. All receptors come from a man aged 18 to 29 who received the YFV17D yellow fever vaccine. Each CDR3 is given with its conserved first and last residue. The D gene is left open where the match is weak. Some rows mark clone size as missing; the rest say once, few, many or name a class of expanded clone.

many,TRBD1,TRBV28,TRBJ1-2,TGTGCCAGCAGGCAGACAGGGGGCCATGGCTACACCTTC,CASRQTGGHGYTF
few,TRBD1,TRBV28,TRBJ1-1,TGTGCCAGCAGTTCCCCCCCGGACAGGTACACTGAAGCTTTCTTT,CASSSPPDRYTEAFF
few,-,TRBV4-3,TRBJ1-2,TGCGCCAGCAGCCCCTATCGGTGGGATGGCTACACCTTC,CASSPYRWDGYTF
once,-,TRBV5-1,TRBJ1-1,TGCGCCAGCAGCGTGGGGGCGCAGACTGAAGCTTTCTTT,CASSVGAQTEAFF
-,-,TRBV18,TRBJ2-3,TGTGCCAGCTCACCCGCGATCGGCCGAGATACGCAGTATTTT,CASSPAIGRDTQYF
few,-,TRBV11-1,TRBJ1-1,TGTGCCAGCCGACGGGGGATGGACACTGAAGCTTTCTTT,CASRRGMDTEAFF
-,TRBD1,TRBV13,TRBJ1-4,TGTGCCAGCAGCTCTTACAGGGGTGAAAAACTGTTTTTT,CASSSYRGEKLFF
-,-,TRBV12-3/TRBV12-4,TRBJ2-3,TGTGCCAGCAGATCCCCCCCCGATACGCAGTATTTT,CASRSPPDTQYF
many,-,TRBV5-1,TRBJ2-7,TGCGCCAGCAGCTTGGATTCGAGCTCCTACGAGCAGTACTTC,CASSLDSSSYEQYF
many,-,TRBV24-1,TRBJ2-1,TGTGCCACCAGTGATATCGCCTCCCGAGGGTTGATCTTC,CATSDIASRGLIF
few,-,TRBV12-3/TRBV12-4,TRBJ2-1,TGTGCCAGCAGTTACAATAGAGGGGACACTGAGCAGTTCTTC,CASSYNRGDTEQFF
few,-,TRBV7-6,TRBJ1-2,TGTGCCAGCAGCCCAATACCGGCGCGGGGCTACACCTTC,CASSPIPARGYTF
few,-,TRBV6-2/TRBV6-3,TRBJ2-2,TGTGCCAGCAGTCCGCGGTCGGGGGAGCTGTTTTTT,CASSPRSGELFF